Below, 2 T cell receptor beta chains from the same sample are listed, as sequenced in a study of Tregs in tolerant kidney transplant recipients. Some clones are missing from TCRdb's copy, which holds only in-frame ones; the method was immunoSEQ multiplex PCR. This table lists about 30,000 clones. Specimen: CD8+ T cells from blood, collected before the transplant. Every receptor here comes from a human donor who received a combined kidney and bone marrow transplant.

A note on this clone: Coverage ceases 3 residues before the CDR3 finishes, and the germline J gene fills in the end. V is TRBV29-1 and J is TRBJ2-7; TRBD1 matches at 9 bases. Germline V gene sequence: CDR1 SQVTM, CDR2 ANQGSEA. The junction had 14 bases not matched to a gene; V was cut back by 6 bases and J by 5 bases. CDR3 size: 15 residues. The CDR3 region is CSVVLVRQGVDEQYF. The CDR3 DNA, read in part, is TGCAGCGTCGTCCTCGTTAGACAGGGGGTAGACGAG.

Concerning this clone: From the germline J gene comes the end of the CDR3, since the read stops 3 residues before it. V and J are TRBV7-9 and TRBJ1-1, with unresolved D. This CDR3 is 15 amino acids long. CDR1 and CDR2 (germline): SEHNR, FQNEAQ (reference sequence). The germline V and J ends were trimmed by 1 base and 0 bases, with 9 bases remaining between them. CDR3 sequence: CASSLERTLNTEAFF. The sequenced part of the CDR3 DNA is TGTGCCAGCAGCTTAGAGCGGACTTTGAACACTGAA.